The T cell receptor (beta chain) described here comes from a study of T cell repertoires in breast cancer. Study-level points and caveats: Eight TRBV7 primers may have caused mispriming bias toward TRBV7 in shared TCRs.

A second nested PCR with blocking oligonucleotides suppressed unpaired genes. TCRdb re-called the emulsion pairing reads through MiXCR, storing one row per CDR3 protein. The sample has under 5,500 distinct CDR3 sequences, around a third seen once; the top ten hold 30% to 35%. Germline CDR1 is SGHNT and CDR2 is YENEEA. CDR3 length: 14 residues. The V and J ends lost 1 base and 5 bases respectively, with 9 bases between them. A word on this clonotype: Its antigen is not identified.

An expanded emulsion RT-PCR with primers for all TCR V genes paired CD8+ T cell chains. V gene TRBV11-3 combines with J gene TRBJ2-1; D call uncertain. The receptor was isolated from a pool of human donors with breast cancer or a healthy control (not recorded which). Sequenced sample: CD8+ T cells. In DNA form, the CDR3 reads TGTGCCAGCAGCTTAGTTAACAACCACAATGAGCAGTTCTTC. It yields the protein CASSLVNNHNEQFF.